This TCR beta chain was obtained from a study of memory CD4+ T cells and cytomegalovirus serostatus. CDR3 size: 14 residues. The germline CDR1 and CDR2 sequences are LGHNA and YSLEER. The ends were cut back, 1 base at V and 2 bases at J, with 9 bases in the middle. Only in-frame clones appear in the TCRdb table, and some are missing; sequencing was by immunoSEQ multiplex PCR. The data show some 50,000 clones, around 78% seen once. The sort gate was single viable CD3+CD4+CD8-CD45RO+ cells for memory CD4+ T cells. The V call is TRBV4-3, the J call TRBJ2-7; no firm D call. The receptor's source is an adult in good health and CMV-seronegative. Specimen: memory CD4+ T cells from blood. The CDR3, as DNA: TGCGCCAGCAGCCAAGGATCGGTAACCTACGAGCAGTACTTC. Translating gives CASSQGSVTYEQYF.